The 10 T cell receptor beta chains in this list originate from one sample, sequenced in a study of Graves' ophthalmopathy and Graves' hyperthyroidism. Amplified TCR beta CDR3 regions were obtained using RNA transcripts as template. Following a first-round RT-PCR that used HTBI primers, a second-round multiplex PCR was carried out. TCRdb reprocessed the multiplex PCR reads via MiXCR and lists one record per CDR3 protein. The sample lists some 370,000 distinct CDR3 sequences, about a sixth seen once, with roughly 2.3% in the top ten. The material sequenced was peripheral blood. The receptors shown here come from an adult woman with stable Graves' hyperthyroidism.

There are many counts of this clonotype. The chain carries TRBV27 and TRBJ1-5, with 9 positions matching TRBD1. V trimming: 6 bases; J trimming: 3 bases; junction bases outside the gene matches: 12. The length of the CDR3 is 17 residues. Germline loops: CDR1 MNHEY, CDR2 SMNVEV (reference sequence). CDR3 loop: CASSGTGNGPYNQPQHF. Here the CDR3 DNA reads TGTGCCAGCAGCGGGACAGGGAACGGGCCCTACAATCAGCCCCAGCATTTT.

This clonotype showed up many times. The chain recombines TRBV12-3 or TRBV12-4 with TRBJ1-1; D is uncertain. The ends were cut back, 2 bases at V and 6 bases at J, with 13 bases in the middle. The CDR3 sequence is 14 residues long. DNA for the CDR3: TGTGCCAGCAGTTTACTGCGGGGTAATGCTGAAGCTTTCTTT. It encodes CASSLLRGNAEAFF.

V usage is TRBV6-1 and J usage is TRBJ2-7; 9 bases are a match to TRBD1. This CDR3 region has 15 residues. CDR1 is MNHNS and CDR2 is SASEGT in the germline V gene. V trimming: 0 bases; J trimming: 5 bases; junction bases outside the gene matches: 5. Written as DNA, the CDR3 is TGTGCCAGCAGTGAAGCGACAGGGGGTAGCCACGAGCAGTACTTC. Translation: CASSEATGGSHEQYF.

This clonotype showed up many times. J is TRBJ2-6 and V is TRBV7-6; D is undetermined. The CDR3 covers 15 residues. V was trimmed by 3 bases and J by 1 base, leaving 7 bases between them. Germline values: CDR1 SGHVS, CDR2 FNYEAQ. DNA of the CDR3: TGTGCCAGCAGCTTCCAGAATTCTGGGGCCAACGTCCTGACTTTC. It is translated as CASSFQNSGANVLTF.

A note on this clonotype: Just one base apart from a much larger clone, this may be a read error. The genes are TRBV7-2 and TRBJ1-6; no reliable D call. Germline CDR1 reads SGHTA; CDR2 reads FQGNSA. The CDR3 totals 14 residues. In nucleotides, the CDR3 is TGTGCCAGCACCACCTATATCTCGAATTCACACCTCCACTTT. Encoded protein: CASTTYISNSHLHF.

This chain links TRBV6-2 or TRBV6-3 with TRBJ2-7, with D perhaps matching TRBD1 or TRBD2 (5 bases each). The V gene's germline CDR1 is MNHEY and CDR2 SVGEGT. The CDR3 spans 13 residues. Trimming pared 6 bases from V and 8 bases from J, leaving 17 bases between. CDR3: CASSLEGFSQQYF. The CDR3 DNA reads TGTGCCAGCAGCTTAGAGGGGTTTTCCCAGCAGTACTTC.

The gene calls are TRBV7-3 and TRBJ2-7; 11 bases are shared with TRBD2. The CDR3 spans 21 residues. Germline V gene data show CDR1 as SGHTA and CDR2 as FQGTGA. After removal of 1 base from V and 0 bases from J, the junction contained 17 bases not matched to a gene. Here the CDR3 DNA reads TGTGCCAGCAGCTTAAACAACCTACAGGAACTACTAGCGGGAGACTCCTACGAGCAGTACTTC. Protein sequence: CASSLNNLQELLAGDSYEQYF.

This clonotype was counted ten times or more. This sequence joins TRBV2 and TRBJ2-7; TRBD2 aligns across 7 bases. The CDR3 extends over 14 amino acids. Trimming cost V 3 bases and J 5 bases; bases outside gene matches: 7. Germline V gene lookup returns CDR1 SNHLY and CDR2 FYNNEI. CDR3 sequence (DNA): TGTGCCAGCAGTGATCCCTCGGGGGGTAACGAGCAGTACTTC. Protein: CASSDPSGGNEQYF.

The table lists this clonotype with a few counts. The chain couples TRBV12-5 to TRBJ1-1; 8 positions match TRBD1. Unmatched junction bases numbered 9, after V lost 5 bases and J lost 10 bases. Germline V CDR1 and CDR2: LGHNT, FRNRAP. This CDR3 has 13 amino acids. The CDR3 bases are TGTGCTAGTGGTCCGGGGGACAGGCGATCAGCTTTCTTT. Translated, it gives CASGPGDRRSAFF.

This clonotype was seen at least ten times. The J gene is TRBJ2-2, the V gene TRBV6-5; no clear D. The CDR3 consists of 16 residues. CDR1 is MNHEY, CDR2 SVGAGI, per germline. Trimming stripped 0 bases from V and 0 bases from J, with 8 bases between. CDR3 residues: CASSYSETANTGELFF. The CDR3 DNA reads as TGTGCCAGCAGTTACTCGGAGACGGCGAACACCGGGGAGCTGTTTTTT.